This T cell receptor beta chain was recovered during a study of blood T cell repertoires in COVID-19. Overall study context: From T cells, B-cell-depleted T cells, or PBMCs came the material, which was cDNA or gDNA.

Authors' data handling: Estimates of nucleated cell counts were drawn from the amplification of reference gene primers. Profiled with immunoSEQ multiplex PCR; TCRdb holds only in-frame clones, not every one. The V and J calls and clone size are taken from that table; D and trimming were inferred from the DNA. The table has approximately 250,000 clones, about 88% seen once. This clone was seen just once. Germline CDR1 GTSNPN, CDR2 SVGIG (reference sequence). This CDR3 has 12 residues. V gave up 3 bases and J gave up 0 bases, with 6 bases separating them. The material sequenced was peripheral blood. V usage is TRBV30 and J usage is TRBJ2-7; D ambiguous. This receptor was taken from a man younger than 30 with active or convalescent COVID-19. Here the CDR3 DNA reads TGTGCCTGGAGACTAAGCTCCTACGAGCAGTACTTC. This encodes CAWRLSSYEQYF.